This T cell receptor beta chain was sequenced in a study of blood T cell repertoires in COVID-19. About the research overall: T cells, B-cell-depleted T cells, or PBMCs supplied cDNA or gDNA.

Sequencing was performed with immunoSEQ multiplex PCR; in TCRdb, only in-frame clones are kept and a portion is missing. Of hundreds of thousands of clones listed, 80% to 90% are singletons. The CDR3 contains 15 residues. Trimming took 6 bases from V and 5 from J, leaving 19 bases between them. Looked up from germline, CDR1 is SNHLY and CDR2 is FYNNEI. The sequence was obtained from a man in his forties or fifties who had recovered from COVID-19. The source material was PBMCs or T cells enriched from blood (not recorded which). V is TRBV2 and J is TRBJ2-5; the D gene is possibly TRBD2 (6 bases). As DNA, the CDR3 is TGTGCCAGCAGCCTAGGACTACCGGGGGTGGAGACCCAGTACTTC. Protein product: CASSLGLPGVETQYF.